This TCR beta chain derives from a study of cytomegalovirus exposure and HLA in healthy donors. About this clone itself: The antigen is unknown.

Primers included in the PCR were 60 Vbeta and 13 Jbeta primers. Generated by immunoSEQ multiplex PCR, the TCRdb table keeps only in-frame clones and is missing some. Of more than 110,000 clones in the sample, 70% to 80% were seen once. Donors had nominal health at sampling but likely had unrecorded immune exposures. This CDR3 comprises 16 residues. Germline V gene data show CDR1 as MGHRA and CDR2 as YSYEKL. Unmatched junction bases numbered 9, after V lost 0 bases and J lost 10 bases. Study findings and constraints: The classifier was said to identify cytomegalovirus status with high specificity and sensitivity. Analysis was carried out at a later point, and it linked a missense DCLRE1C variant to TCR beta V- and J-gene trimming.

This clonotype was sampled from a female donor in good health and CMV-seronegative. V usage is TRBV4-1 and J usage is TRBJ2-1; 10 bases line up with TRBD2. Sequencing was performed on PBMCs. The CDR3 loop reads CASSQEEREGLWEQFF. The CDR3 DNA is TGCGCCAGCAGCCAAGAGGAGCGGGAGGGCCTGTGGGAGCAGTTCTTC.